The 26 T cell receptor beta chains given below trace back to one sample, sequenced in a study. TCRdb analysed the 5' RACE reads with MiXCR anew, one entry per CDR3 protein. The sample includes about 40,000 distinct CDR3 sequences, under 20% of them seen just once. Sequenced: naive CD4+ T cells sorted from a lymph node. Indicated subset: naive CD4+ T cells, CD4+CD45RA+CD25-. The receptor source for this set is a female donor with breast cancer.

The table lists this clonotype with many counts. In DNA, the CDR3 is TGTGCCAGCAGCTTAATGCGGTCCTACACAGATACGCAGTATTTT. Translation: CASSLMRSYTDTQYF. The chain uses TRBV7-9 and TRBJ2-3; D gene uncertain. Trimming stripped 2 bases from V and 2 bases from J, with 11 bases between. The CDR3 runs to 15 residues. Germline V CDR1 and CDR2: SEHNR, FQNEAQ (reference sequence).

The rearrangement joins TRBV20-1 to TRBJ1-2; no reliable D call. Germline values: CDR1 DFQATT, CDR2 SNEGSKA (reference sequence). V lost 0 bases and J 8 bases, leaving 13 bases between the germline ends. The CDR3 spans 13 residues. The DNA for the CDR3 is TGCAGTGCTAGAGATAATAGGTTCTTGGGCTACACCTTC. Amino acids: CSARDNRFLGYTF.

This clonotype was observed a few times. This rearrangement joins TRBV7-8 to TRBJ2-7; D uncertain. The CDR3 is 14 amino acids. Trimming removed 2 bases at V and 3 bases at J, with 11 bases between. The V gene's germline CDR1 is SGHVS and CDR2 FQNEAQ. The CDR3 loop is CASSLQRQNYEQYF. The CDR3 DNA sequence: TGTGCCAGCAGCTTACAGCGTCAGAACTACGAGCAGTACTTC.

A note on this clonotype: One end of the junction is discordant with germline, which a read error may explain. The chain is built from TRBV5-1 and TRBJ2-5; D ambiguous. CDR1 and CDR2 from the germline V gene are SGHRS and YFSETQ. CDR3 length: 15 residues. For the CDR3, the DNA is TGCGTCAGCAGCTTGGCAGACTTCACCCAAGAGACCCAGTACTTC. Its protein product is CVSSLADFTQETQYF.

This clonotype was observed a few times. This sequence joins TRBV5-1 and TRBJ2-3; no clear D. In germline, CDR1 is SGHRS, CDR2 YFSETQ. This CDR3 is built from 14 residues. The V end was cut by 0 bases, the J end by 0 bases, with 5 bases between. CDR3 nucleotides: TGCGCCAGCAGCTTGGACCAGAGCACAGATACGCAGTATTTT. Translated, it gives CASSLDQSTDTQYF.

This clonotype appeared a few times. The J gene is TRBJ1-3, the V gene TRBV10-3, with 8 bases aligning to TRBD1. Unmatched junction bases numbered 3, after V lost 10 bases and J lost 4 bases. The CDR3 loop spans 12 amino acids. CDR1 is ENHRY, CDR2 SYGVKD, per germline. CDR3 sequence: CASRDRGNTIYF. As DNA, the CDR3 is TGTGCCAGCCGGGACAGGGGAAACACCATATATTTT.

The CDR3 nucleotides read TGTGCCAGCAGCTTCGGGACTCCCAGCACAGATACGCAGTATTTT. This encodes CASSFGTPSTDTQYF. The chain carries TRBV13 and TRBJ2-3, with TRBD2 as a possible D gene (6 bases). Germline values: CDR1 PRHDT, CDR2 FYEKMQ (reference sequence). Trimming cost V 3 bases and J 0 bases, with 10 bases left between them. This CDR3 region has 15 residues.

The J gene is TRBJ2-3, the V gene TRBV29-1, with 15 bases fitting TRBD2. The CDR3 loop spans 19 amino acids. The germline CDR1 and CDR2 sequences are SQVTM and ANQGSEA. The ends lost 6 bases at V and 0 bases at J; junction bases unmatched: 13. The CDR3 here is CSVVPLGLAGGLSTDTQYF. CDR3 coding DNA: TGCAGCGTGGTACCCTTGGGACTAGCGGGAGGCCTTAGCACAGATACGCAGTATTTT.

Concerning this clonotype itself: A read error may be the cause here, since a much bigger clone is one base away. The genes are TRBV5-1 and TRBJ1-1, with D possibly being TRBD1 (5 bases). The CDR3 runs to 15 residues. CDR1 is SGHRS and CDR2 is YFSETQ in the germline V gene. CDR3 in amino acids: CAGSLAQGSFAEAFF. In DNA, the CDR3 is TGCGCCGGCAGCTTGGCTCAGGGCTCTTTCGCTGAAGCTTTCTTT.

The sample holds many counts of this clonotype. The CDR3 DNA sequence: TGCAGTGCCCCCGGGCAGGGCGCCCACGAGCAGTACTTC. Translating gives CSAPGQGAHEQYF. The gene calls are TRBV20-1 and TRBJ2-7; tentative D call: TRBD1 (5 bases). Germline lookup yields CDR1 DFQATT and CDR2 SNEGSKA (reference sequence). The germline V and J ends were trimmed by 6 bases and 5 bases, with 17 bases remaining between them. This CDR3 is 13 amino acids long.

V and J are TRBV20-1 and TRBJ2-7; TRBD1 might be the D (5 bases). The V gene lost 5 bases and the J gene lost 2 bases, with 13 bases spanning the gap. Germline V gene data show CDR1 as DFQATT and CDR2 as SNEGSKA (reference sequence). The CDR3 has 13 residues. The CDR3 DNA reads TGCAGTGCTTTCGAGGACACAACCTACGAGCAGTACTTC. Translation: CSAFEDTTYEQYF.

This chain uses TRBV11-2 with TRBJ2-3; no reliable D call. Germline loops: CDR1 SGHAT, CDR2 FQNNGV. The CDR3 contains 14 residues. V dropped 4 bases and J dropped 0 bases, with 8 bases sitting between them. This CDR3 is CASSSKISTDTQYF. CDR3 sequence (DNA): TGTGCCAGCAGCTCCAAGATTAGCACAGATACGCAGTATTTT.

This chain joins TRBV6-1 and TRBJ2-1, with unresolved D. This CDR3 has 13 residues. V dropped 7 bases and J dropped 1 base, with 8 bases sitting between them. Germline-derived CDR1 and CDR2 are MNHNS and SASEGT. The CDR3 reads CASTLSSYNEQFF. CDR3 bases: TGTGCCAGCACCTTAAGTTCCTACAATGAGCAGTTCTTC.

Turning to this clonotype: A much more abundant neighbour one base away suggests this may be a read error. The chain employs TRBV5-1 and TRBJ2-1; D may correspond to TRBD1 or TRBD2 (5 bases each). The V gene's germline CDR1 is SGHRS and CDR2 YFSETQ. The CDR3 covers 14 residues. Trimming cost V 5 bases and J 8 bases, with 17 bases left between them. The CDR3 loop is CASRSAEGRDEQFF. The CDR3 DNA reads TGCGCCAGCAGATCAGCCGAGGGGCGTGATGAGCAGTTCTTC.

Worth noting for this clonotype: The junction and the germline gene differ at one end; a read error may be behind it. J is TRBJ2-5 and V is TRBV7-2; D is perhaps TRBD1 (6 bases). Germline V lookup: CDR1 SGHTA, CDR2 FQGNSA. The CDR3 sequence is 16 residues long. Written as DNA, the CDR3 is TGTGCCAGCACCTCCCGGAGGACAGCCTACGAAGAGGCCCAGTACTTC. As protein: CASTSRRTAYEEAQYF.

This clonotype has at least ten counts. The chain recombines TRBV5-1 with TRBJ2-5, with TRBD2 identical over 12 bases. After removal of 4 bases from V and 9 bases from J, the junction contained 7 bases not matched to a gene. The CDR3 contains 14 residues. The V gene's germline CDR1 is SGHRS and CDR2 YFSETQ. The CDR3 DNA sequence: TGCGCCAGCAGCGTGGGACTAGCGGGCGGTCCCCAGTACTTC. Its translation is CASSVGLAGGPQYF.

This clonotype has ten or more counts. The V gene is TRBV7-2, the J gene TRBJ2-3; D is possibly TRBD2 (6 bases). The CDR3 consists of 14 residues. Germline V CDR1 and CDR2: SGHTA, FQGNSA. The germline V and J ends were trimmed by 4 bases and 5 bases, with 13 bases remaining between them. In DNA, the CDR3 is TGTGCCAGCAGCTCGACTAGGGTACTAGATACGCAGTATTTT. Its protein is CASSSTRVLDTQYF.

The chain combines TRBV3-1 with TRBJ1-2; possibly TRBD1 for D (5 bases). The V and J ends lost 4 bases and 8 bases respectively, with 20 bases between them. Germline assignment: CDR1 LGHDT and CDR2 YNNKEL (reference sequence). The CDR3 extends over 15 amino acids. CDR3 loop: CASSPTRRGAGGYTF. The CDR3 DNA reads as TGTGCCAGCAGCCCAACGCGAAGGGGCGCTGGGGGCTACACCTTC. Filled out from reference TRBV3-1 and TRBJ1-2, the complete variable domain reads DTAVSQTPKYLVTQMGNDKSIKCEQNLGHDTMYWYKQDSKKFLKIMFSYNNKELIINETVPNRFSPKSPDKAHLNLHINSLELGDSAVYFCASSPTRRGAGGYTFGSGTRLTVV.

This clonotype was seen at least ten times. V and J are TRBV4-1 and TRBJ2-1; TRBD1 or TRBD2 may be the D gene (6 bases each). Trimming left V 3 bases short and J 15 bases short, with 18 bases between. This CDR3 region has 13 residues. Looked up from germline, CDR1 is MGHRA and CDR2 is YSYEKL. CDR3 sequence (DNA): TGCGCCAGCAGCCATACAGAGGGGGACTCCCCGTTCTTC. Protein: CASSHTEGDSPFF.

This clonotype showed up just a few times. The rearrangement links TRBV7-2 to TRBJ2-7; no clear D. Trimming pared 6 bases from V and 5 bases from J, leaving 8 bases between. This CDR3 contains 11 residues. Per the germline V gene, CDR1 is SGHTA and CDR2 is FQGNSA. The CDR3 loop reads CASSLFHEQYF. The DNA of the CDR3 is TGTGCCAGCAGTCTTTTCCACGAGCAGTACTTC. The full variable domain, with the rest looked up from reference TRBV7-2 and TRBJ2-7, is GAGVSQSPSNKVTEKGKDVELRCDPISGHTALYWYRQSLGQGLEFLIYFQGNSAPDKSGLPSDRFSAERTGGSVSTLTIQRTQQEDSAVYLCASSLFHEQYFGPGTRLTVT.

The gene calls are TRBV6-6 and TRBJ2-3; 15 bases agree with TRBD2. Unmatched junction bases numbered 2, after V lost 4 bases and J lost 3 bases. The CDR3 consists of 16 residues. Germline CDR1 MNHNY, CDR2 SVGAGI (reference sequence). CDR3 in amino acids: CASSSGTSGRTDTQYF. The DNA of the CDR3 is TGTGCCAGCAGTTCCGGGACTAGCGGGAGGACAGATACGCAGTATTTT.

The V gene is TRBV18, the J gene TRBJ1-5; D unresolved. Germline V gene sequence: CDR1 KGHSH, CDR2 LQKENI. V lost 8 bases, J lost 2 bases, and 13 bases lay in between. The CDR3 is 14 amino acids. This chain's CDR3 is CASPDSAGNQPQHF. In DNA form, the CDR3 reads TGTGCCAGCCCGGACTCTGCGGGCAATCAGCCCCAGCATTTT.

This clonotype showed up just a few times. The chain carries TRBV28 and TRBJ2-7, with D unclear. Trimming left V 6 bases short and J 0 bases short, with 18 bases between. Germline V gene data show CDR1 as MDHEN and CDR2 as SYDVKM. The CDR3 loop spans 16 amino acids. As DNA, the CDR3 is TGTGCCAGCAGCCTCCCTCGGGCAAAAACCTCCTACGAGCAGTACTTC. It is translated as CASSLPRAKTSYEQYF.

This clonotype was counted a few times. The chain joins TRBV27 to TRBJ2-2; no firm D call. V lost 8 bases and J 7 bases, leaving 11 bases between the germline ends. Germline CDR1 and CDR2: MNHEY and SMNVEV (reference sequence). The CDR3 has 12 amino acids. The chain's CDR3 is CASALWGGELFF. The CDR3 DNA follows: TGTGCCAGCGCCTTGTGGGGCGGGGAGCTGTTTTTT.

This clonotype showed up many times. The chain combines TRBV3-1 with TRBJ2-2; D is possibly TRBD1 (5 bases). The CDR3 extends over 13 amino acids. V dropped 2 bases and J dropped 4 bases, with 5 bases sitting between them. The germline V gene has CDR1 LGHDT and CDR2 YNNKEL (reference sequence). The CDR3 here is CASSQQGTGELFF. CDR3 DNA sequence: TGTGCCAGCAGCCAACAGGGCACCGGGGAGCTGTTTTTT.

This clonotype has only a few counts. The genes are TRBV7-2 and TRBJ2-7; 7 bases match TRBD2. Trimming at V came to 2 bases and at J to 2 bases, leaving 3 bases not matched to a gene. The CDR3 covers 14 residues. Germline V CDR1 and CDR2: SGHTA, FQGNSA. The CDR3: CASSLTSVAYEQYF. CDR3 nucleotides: TGTGCCAGCAGCTTAACTAGCGTTGCCTACGAGCAGTACTTC. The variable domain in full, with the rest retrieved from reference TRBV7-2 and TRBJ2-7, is GAGVSQSPSNKVTEKGKDVELRCDPISGHTALYWYRQSLGQGLEFLIYFQGNSAPDKSGLPSDRFSAERTGGSVSTLTIQRTQQEDSAVYLCASSLTSVAYEQYFGPGTRLTVT.